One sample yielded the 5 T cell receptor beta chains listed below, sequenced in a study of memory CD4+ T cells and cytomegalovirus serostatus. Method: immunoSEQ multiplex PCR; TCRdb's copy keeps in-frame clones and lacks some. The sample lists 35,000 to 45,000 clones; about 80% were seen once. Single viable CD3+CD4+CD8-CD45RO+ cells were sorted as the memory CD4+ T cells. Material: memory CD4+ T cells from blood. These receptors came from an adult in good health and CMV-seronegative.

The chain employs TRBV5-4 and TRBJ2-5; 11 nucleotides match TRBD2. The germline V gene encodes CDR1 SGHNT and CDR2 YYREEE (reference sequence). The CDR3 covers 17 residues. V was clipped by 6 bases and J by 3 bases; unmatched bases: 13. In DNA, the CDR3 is TGTGCCAGCACCCGTAGCGGGAGGGCCTCGGGTGAAGAGACCCAGTACTTC. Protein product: CASTRSGRASGEETQYF. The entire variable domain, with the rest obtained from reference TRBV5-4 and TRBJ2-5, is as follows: ETGVTQSPTHLIKTRGQQVTLRCSSQSGHNTVSWYQQALGQGPQFIFQYYREEENGRGNFPPRFSGLQFPNYSSELNVNALELDDSALYLCASTRSGRASGEETQYFGPGTRLLVL.

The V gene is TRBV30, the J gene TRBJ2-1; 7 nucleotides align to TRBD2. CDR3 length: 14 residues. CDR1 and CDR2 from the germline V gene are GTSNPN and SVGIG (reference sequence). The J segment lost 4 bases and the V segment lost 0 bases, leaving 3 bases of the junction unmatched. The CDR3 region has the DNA TGTGCCTGGAGTGTCGGGACTAAGTACAATGAGCAGTTCTTC. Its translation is CAWSVGTKYNEQFF.

The CDR3 region has the DNA TGCGCCAGCAGCCACCAATTACTGATAACTAATGAAAAACTGTTTTTT. This sequence encodes CASSHQLLITNEKLFF. The chain couples TRBV4-3 to TRBJ1-4, with D unclear. Trimming removed 3 bases at V and 1 base at J, with 12 bases between. The CDR3 is 16 amino acids. Germline-derived CDR1 and CDR2 are LGHNA and YSLEER.

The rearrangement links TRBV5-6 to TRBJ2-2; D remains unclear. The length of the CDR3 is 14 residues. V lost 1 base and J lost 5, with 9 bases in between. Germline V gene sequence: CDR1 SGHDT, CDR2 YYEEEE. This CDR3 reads CASSLIALTGELFF. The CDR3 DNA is TGTGCCAGCAGCTTGATTGCTCTGACCGGGGAGCTGTTTTTT.

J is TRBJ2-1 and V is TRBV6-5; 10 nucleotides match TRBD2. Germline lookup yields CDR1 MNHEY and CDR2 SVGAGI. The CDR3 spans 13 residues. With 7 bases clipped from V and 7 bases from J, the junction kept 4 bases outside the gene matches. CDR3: CASKLAGSNEQFF. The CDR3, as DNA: TGTGCCAGCAAACTAGCGGGAAGTAATGAGCAGTTCTTC.